The 26 T cell receptor delta chains given below trace back to one sample, sequenced in a study of gamma-delta chains in newborns, infants, children (dated by TCRdb to between 2017 and 2020). TCRdb shows the sequencer as Illumina MiSeq. TCRdb called clones anew from the public reads via CATT; matching DNA rows were later pooled. The sample includes 7,500 to 10,000 delta-chain clones, with approximately 1.5% observed a single time. Around 8% of the sample is in the top ten clones. Sequencing was performed on blood. These receptors were obtained from a child who was a newborn, infant or young child, either healthy, febrile or measles-vaccinated (not recorded which).

A word on this clone: This may be a read error: a much more frequent sequence differs by one nucleotide. The sample carries other DNA sequences with the same CDR3. The rearrangement links TRDV1 to TRDJ1, with a tentative D call TRDD3 (5 bases). Trimming removed 3 bases from V and 2 bases from J, with 28 bases in between. From germline, CDR1 is TSWWSYY and CDR2 QGS. This CDR3 is 20 amino acids long. The CDR3 DNA reads as TGTGCTCTTGGGGACGCTTCTCGAATACGGAACTTTGGAGGGACCGATAAACTCATCTTT. Protein: CALGDASRIRNFGGTDKLIF.

By sample fraction, this clone is medium-sized. The sample has other DNA sequences that encode this CDR3 too. The rearrangement uses TRDV1 and TRDJ1; D possibly uses TRDD2 or TRDD3 (5 bases each). The CDR3 is made up of 19 amino acids. Germline V gene lookup returns CDR1 TSWWSYY and CDR2 QGS. V lost 5 bases and J lost 4, with 29 bases in between. CDR3 sequence (DNA): TGTGCTCTTGGGAAGGCTGTCCCCTACGGCCGGGGGTACAGCGATAAACTCATCTTT. This gives the protein CALGKAVPYGRGYSDKLIF.

To note about this clone: A much larger clone lies a single base off, so this may be a read error. The gene calls are TRDV1 and TRDJ1; tentative D call: TRDD3 (6 bases). Trimming removed 1 base from V and 1 base from J, with 31 bases in between. The CDR3 runs 22 residues. Germline assignment: CDR1 TSWWSYY and CDR2 QGS. CDR3 amino acids: CALGERRWIPYGYWDSTDKLIF. Written as DNA, the CDR3 is TGTGCTCTTGGGGAACGTAGATGGATCCCCTACGGCTACTGGGACAGCACCGATAAACTCATCTTT.

To note about this clone: TCRdb records a much larger clone's protein for this DNA, with a difference at residue 7 that likely arises from a read error; the protein given is the translation of the DNA. The chain uses TRDV2 and TRDJ1; D is possibly TRDD3 (5 bases). The CDR3 extends over 14 amino acids. Trimming took 3 bases from V and 7 from J, leaving 17 bases between them. Germline V lookup: CDR1 GEAIGNYY, CDR2 EKD. The CDR3 DNA follows: TGTGCCTGTGACTTACTGGAGGATCGAGGTAAACTCATCTTT. It is translated as CACDLLEDRGKLIF.

This clone was recorded a few times. At residue 11, the TCRdb protein and translated DNA are inconsistent; the protein given comes from the DNA. The gene calls are TRDV3 and TRDJ1; 9 nucleotides match TRDD3. The CDR3 spans 18 residues. Losses at the gene ends were 1 base for V and 0 bases for J; bases not matched to a gene: 15. The germline CDR1 and CDR2 sequences are TVYSNPD and GDNSRS (reference sequence). CDR3 sequence (DNA): TGTGCCTTTAAGGTGGATAACGGGGGATACCCGTACACCGATAAACTCATCTTT. Protein sequence: CAFKVDNGGYPYTDKLIF. The full variable domain, its missing parts supplied by reference TRDV3 and TRDJ1, is CDKVTQSSPDQTVASGSEVVLLCTYDTVYSNPDLFWYRIRPDYSFQFVFYGDNSRSEGADFTQGRFSVKHILTQKAFHLVISPVRTEDSATYYCAFKVDNGGYPYTDKLIFGKGTRVTVEP.

This clone is medium-sized (0.01 to 0.1%) by share. The chain links TRDV1 to TRDJ1, with 7 nucleotides matching TRDD3. V shed 0 bases, J shed 5 bases, and the junction held 0 bases outside the gene matches. The CDR3 consists of 13 residues. Germline values: CDR1 TSWWSYY, CDR2 QGS. The CDR3 spells CALGELLGDKLIF. CDR3 in DNA: TGTGCTCTTGGGGAACTACTGGGGGATAAACTCATCTTT.

The chain couples TRDV1 to TRDJ1, with 8 bases identical to TRDD3. V was clipped by 8 bases and J by 4 bases; unmatched bases: 21. The CDR3 spans 18 residues. Germline V gives CDR1 TSWWSYY, CDR2 QGS. The CDR3 here is CALWAHFQELLGVDKLIF. The CDR3 nucleotides read TGTGCTCTTTGGGCCCACTTCCAAGAACTACTGGGGGTCGATAAACTCATCTTT.

This clone was seen more than once but under ten times. TCRdb shows a much larger clone's protein in place of this DNA's translation, and the two differ at residue 4, likely through a read error; the protein shown is translated from the DNA. This chain uses TRDV2 with TRDJ1, with 8 bases that match TRDD3. The CDR3 loop spans 17 amino acids. V was pared by 4 bases and J by 0 bases, with 12 bases of the junction left unmatched. Germline V gene lookup returns CDR1 GEAIGNYY and CDR2 EKD. In DNA, the CDR3 is TGTGCCTGTGAAATTCGTACTGGGGGTCCGTACACCGATAAACTCATCTTT. Translation gives CACEIRTGGPYTDKLIF.

This clone is large (0.1 to 1%) by share. This same CDR3 is encoded by further DNA sequences in the sample. The rearrangement joins TRDV2 to TRDJ1; 8 bases are a match to TRDD3. CDR1 and CDR2 from the germline V gene are GEAIGNYY and EKD. Trimming cost V 3 bases and J 4 bases; bases outside gene matches: 9. This CDR3 has 15 residues. CDR3 in DNA: TGTGCCTGTGACGTACTGGGGGCCACAAACGATAAACTCATCTTT. This gives the protein CACDVLGATNDKLIF.

This clone came up a few times. TCRdb assigns this DNA the protein of a much larger clone, which departs from its translation at residue 16; this likely reflects a read error, and the protein shown comes from translating the DNA. This chain connects TRDV2 to TRDJ3, with TRDD3 matching 7 bases. This CDR3 has 19 amino acids. Per germline, CDR1 GEAIGNYY and CDR2 EKD. This chain's CDR3 is CACDGGSPPSSWDTRRMFF. The CDR3 region has the DNA TGTGCCTGTGACGGGGGATCTCCCCCGAGCTCCTGGGACACCCGACGGATGTTTTTC.

This clone was seen more than once but under ten times. A read error is the likely source, as a far larger clone sits one nucleotide away. In the same sample, other DNA sequences code for this CDR3. The V and J genes are TRDV2 and TRDJ1; D perhaps matches TRDD3 (6 bases). The CDR3 is made up of 18 amino acids. Germline V gene sequence: CDR1 GEAIGNYY, CDR2 EKD. Trimming removed 0 bases at V and 0 bases at J, with 19 bases between. This CDR3 is CACDTLSAGGPYTDKLIF. DNA for the CDR3: TGTGCCTGTGACACCCTCTCGGCCGGGGGACCTTACACCGATAAACTCATCTTT.

As to this clone: Different DNA sequences within this sample yield the same CDR3. The chain is built from TRDV2 and TRDJ1; 12 bases map to TRDD3. Germline CDR1 reads GEAIGNYY; CDR2 reads EKD. CDR3 length: 17 residues. Trimming removed 0 bases from V and 4 bases from J; junction bases left unmatched: 8. The CDR3 DNA reads as TGTGCCTGTGACACCGTTTCACTGGGGGATACTGGCGATAAACTCATCTTT. Amino acids: CACDTVSLGDTGDKLIF.

Worth noting for this clone: This may be a read error, as it is one base from a much larger clone. The rearrangement joins TRDV1 to TRDJ2; 9 nucleotides align to TRDD3. The J gene was missing in TCRdb and was found by matching the end of the DNA to germline. Germline CDR1 is TSWWSYY and CDR2 is QGS. After removal of 1 base from V and 0 bases from J, the junction contained 18 bases not matched to a gene. The CDR3 is 22 amino acids. The CDR3 DNA sequence: TGTGCTCTTGGGGAACGACGTTTCTCCGGGGATACGAATAAAGCTTTGACAGCACAACTCTTCTTT. It encodes CALGERRFSGDTNKALTAQLFF.

This clone is medium-sized by share. The chain uses TRDV2 and TRDJ1; TRDD3 might be the D (7 bases). The germline gives CDR1 GEAIGNYY, CDR2 EKD. The ends were cut back, 2 bases at V and 0 bases at J, with 30 bases in the middle. This CDR3 spans 21 amino acids. CDR3 protein: CACDILRVLGTTIKYTDKLIF. The CDR3 nucleotides read TGTGCCTGTGACATCCTACGTGTACTGGGGACTACCATAAAATACACCGATAAACTCATCTTT.

As to this clone: A clone one base away is much larger, so this may be a read error. The gene calls are TRDV1 and TRDJ1; 7 nucleotides align to TRDD3. V shed 3 bases and J 0 bases; nucleotides not matched to a gene: 22. There are 21 residues in the CDR3. Germline loops: CDR1 TSWWSYY, CDR2 QGS. CDR3 nucleotide sequence: TGTGCTCTTGGGGATTCCCCGACGGAGTACTGGGGTATCTCGTACACCGATAAACTCATCTTT. This translates into CALGDSPTEYWGISYTDKLIF.

In this sample, this clone turned up a few times. A much larger clone lies one base from this, so it may be a read error. Other DNA sequences within the sample encode an identical CDR3. V usage is TRDV2 and J usage is TRDJ3; D perhaps matches TRDD3 (6 bases). Trimming left V 0 bases short and J 0 bases short, with 14 bases between. Germline-derived CDR1 and CDR2 are GEAIGNYY and EKD. This CDR3 is 19 amino acids long. The CDR3 loop reads CACDTVLGGSSWDTRQMFF. For the CDR3, the DNA is TGTGCCTGTGACACCGTACTTGGGGGGAGCTCCTGGGACACCCGACAGATGTTTTTC.

This clone has a handful of counts. Since a much larger clone is just one base distant, this may be a read error. Other nucleotide sequences from this sample produce the same CDR3. The chain joins TRDV2 to TRDJ3, with D perhaps matching TRDD3 (6 bases). CDR3 length: 18 amino acids. CDR1 GEAIGNYY and CDR2 EKD come from the germline V gene. CDR3: CACDTLGVSSWDTRQMFF. CDR3 nucleotide sequence: TGCGCCTGTGACACCTTGGGGGTCAGCTCCTGGGACACCCGACAGATGTTTTTC.

Judged by abundance, this clone is medium-sized (0.01 to 0.1%). Other DNA sequences of this sample code for an identical CDR3. V and J are TRDV1 and TRDJ1; tentative D call: TRDD3 (6 bases). CDR3 size: 18 residues. Germline V CDR1 and CDR2: TSWWSYY, QGS. V was trimmed by 1 base and J by 0 bases, leaving 18 bases between them. The CDR3 nucleotides read TGTGCTCTTGGGGAACCCACCCCTGCCTGGGGAGACACCGATAAACTCATCTTT. This sequence encodes CALGEPTPAWGDTDKLIF.

This clone was observed a handful of times. A junction end diverges from the germline sequence, so it may reflect a read error. This CDR3 is also generated by other DNA sequences in the sample. The chain has TRDV1 and TRDJ1; D not certain. The CDR3 runs to 16 residues. Germline V CDR1 and CDR2: TSWWSYY, QGS. CDR3 DNA sequence: TGTGCCCTTGGGAAGACTCTGATGCGGGGTCCCGATAAACTCATCTTT. Translating it yields CALGKTLMRGPDKLIF.

This clone has only a few counts. This sequence is one base from a far larger clone and is likely a read error. The same CDR3 is also encoded by other DNA sequences in this sample. This chain connects TRDV2 to TRDJ1; D possibly corresponds to TRDD3 (6 bases). CDR1 and CDR2 from the germline V gene are GEAIGNYY and EKD. The CDR3 is 15 amino acids. The CDR3 loop reads CACDTVGIPTDKLIF. The CDR3, as DNA: TGTGCCTGCGACACGGTGGGGATCCCCACCGATAAACTCATCTTT.

By sample share, this clone is medium-sized. Different DNA sequences within this sample yield the same CDR3. The CDR3 DNA is TGTGCTCTTGGGGTGTTTCCCGGCTCCTACGACTCCTGGGACACCCGACAGATGTTTTTC. It is translated as CALGVFPGSYDSWDTRQMFF. J is TRDJ3 and V is TRDV1, with TRDD2 as a possible D gene (6 bases). V lost 4 bases and J 0 bases, leaving 19 bases between the germline ends. CDR1 and CDR2 from the germline V gene are TSWWSYY and QGS. This CDR3 comprises 20 residues.

There are a few counts of this clone. The protein recorded in TCRdb does not match the translated DNA at residue 16; the protein presented here comes from translating the DNA. V usage is TRDV1 and J usage is TRDJ1; TRDD3 aligns across 10 bases. The CDR3 is 20 residues long. The germline CDR1 and CDR2 sequences are TSWWSYY and QGS. V gave up 0 bases and J gave up 5 bases; unmatched junction bases: 18. CDR3 protein: CALGELLLPQVLGDADKLIF. The CDR3 DNA sequence: TGTGCTCTTGGGGAACTATTGCTTCCCCAGGTACTGGGGGATGCAGATAAACTCATCTTT.

There are a few counts of this clone. TCRdb pairs this DNA with a much larger clone's protein that differs at residue 16, likely a read error; the protein shown was translated from the DNA. This sequence joins TRDV2 and TRDJ3; 11 bases are a match to TRDD3. Germline assignment: CDR1 GEAIGNYY and CDR2 EKD. The CDR3 loop spans 19 amino acids. The CDR3 DNA reads TGTGCCTGTGACAAAATACTGGGGGATAGCTCCTGGGACACCCGACGGATGTTTTTC. Its protein product is CACDKILGDSSWDTRRMFF.

By its share, this clone is medium-sized. This chain uses TRDV1 with TRDJ1; 12 nucleotides align to TRDD3. Germline CDR1 reads TSWWSYY; CDR2 reads QGS. V gave up 2 bases and J gave up 2 bases; unmatched junction bases: 18. The CDR3 covers 21 residues. CDR3 region: CALGEGGSAGGYGRRTDKLIF. The CDR3 DNA is TGTGCTCTTGGGGAAGGTGGTAGTGCTGGGGGATACGGTAGGAGAACCGATAAACTCATCTTT.

For this clone: One junction end disagrees with the germline gene, perhaps due to a read error. The chain uses TRDV1 and TRDJ1; D is possibly TRDD2 or TRDD3 (6 bases each). Per germline, CDR1 TSWWSYY and CDR2 QGS. The CDR3 has 21 amino acids. In DNA, the CDR3 is TGTGCCCTTGGGGAACAAAGGTCCTACGATCGGTGGGGGGCCCCCCCTGATAAACTCATCTTT. This encodes CALGEQRSYDRWGAPPDKLIF.

The chain has TRDV1 and TRDJ1; the match to TRDD3 covers 7 bases. The CDR3 contains 17 residues. In germline, CDR1 is TSWWSYY, CDR2 QGS. V trimming: 3 bases; J trimming: 1 base; junction bases outside the gene matches: 11. The CDR3 loop is CALGDSSGGPLTDKLIF. The CDR3 bases are TGTGCTCTTGGGGATTCCTCTGGGGGCCCGCTCACCGATAAACTCATCTTT.